Below are 30 T cell receptor beta chains sequenced from a single sample in a study of shared clonotypes between healthy human individuals (dated by TCRdb to the early 2020s). Library preparation employed the immunoSEQ multiplex PCR assay. TCRdb re-hosts the immuneACCESS table, in-frame sequences only. Its copies lack some clones; in the studies checked, an unresolved V gene accounts for under half of them, and the cause for the rest is not known. The sample profile shows 950,000 to 1,300,000 clones; 75% of them were found once. The top ten hold approximately 1.5% of the sample. The sample was memory CD4+ T cells sorted from blood. The cell subset or site label, read with the paper, signifies: CD45RA-negative fraction. All receptors derive from a man aged 18 to 30 in good health.

This clone was picked up a small number of times. Other DNA sequences within the sample encode an identical CDR3. The chain is built from TRBV11-2 and TRBJ2-3; D possibly matches TRBD1 or TRBD2 (5 bases each). Germline V gives CDR1 SGHAT, CDR2 FQNNGV. The CDR3 runs 12 residues. The V gene lost 3 bases and the J gene lost 5 bases, with 6 bases spanning the gap. Written as DNA, the CDR3 is TGTGCCAGCAGCTTTGGGGGAGATACGCAGTATTTT. It yields the protein CASSFGGDTQYF.

This clone was detected only a few times. This rearrangement joins TRBV30 to TRBJ1-1; D not resolved. Looked up from germline, CDR1 is GTSNPN and CDR2 is SVGIG (reference sequence). V gave up 0 bases and J gave up 8 bases, with 10 bases separating them. The CDR3 sequence is 12 residues long. The CDR3 loop reads CAWSVFGREAFF. DNA for the CDR3: TGTGCCTGGAGTGTATTTGGGAGGGAAGCTTTCTTT.

The genes are TRBV15 and TRBJ2-1; 7 positions match TRBD1. CDR3 length: 15 amino acids. The junction had 8 bases not matched to a gene; V was cut back by 0 bases and J by 9 bases. Germline V gene data show CDR1 as LNHNV and CDR2 as YYDKDF (reference sequence). This CDR3 is CATSREGRGFSEQFF. The CDR3 DNA reads TGTGCCACCAGCAGAGAGGGCAGGGGGTTTAGTGAGCAGTTCTTC.

V usage is TRBV6-1 and J usage is TRBJ1-2; D is unresolved. V lost 0 bases to trimming and J lost 4 bases, with 9 bases between them. The CDR3 covers 14 residues. Germline CDR1 MNHNS, CDR2 SASEGT. This chain's CDR3 is CASSEAGPIYGYTF. CDR3 DNA sequence: TGTGCCAGCAGTGAAGCGGGTCCGATCTATGGCTACACCTTC.

The chain uses TRBV18 and TRBJ2-1; 7 bases agree with TRBD1. CDR1 and CDR2 from the germline V gene are KGHSH and LQKENI. The CDR3 has 15 residues. V lost 1 base and J lost 4; bases outside the gene matches: 4. CDR3 residues: CASSPLWGQYNEQFF. As DNA, the CDR3 is TGTGCCAGCTCACCACTGTGGGGACAGTACAATGAGCAGTTCTTC.

The chain couples TRBV7-2 to TRBJ1-3; 8 nucleotides align to TRBD1. Germline values: CDR1 SGHTA, CDR2 FQGNSA. The CDR3 extends over 13 amino acids. The junction had 4 bases not matched to a gene; V was cut back by 4 bases and J by 8 bases. Here the CDR3 reads CASSSTGVDTIYF. Here the CDR3 DNA reads TGTGCCAGCAGCTCGACAGGGGTAGACACCATATATTTT.

Concerning this clone itself: This sequence is one base from a far larger clone and is likely a read error. The rearrangement joins TRBV9 to TRBJ1-1; D perhaps matches TRBD1 (5 bases). Germline values: CDR1 SGDLS, CDR2 YYNGEE. Trimming cost V 4 bases and J 1 base, with 8 bases left between them. The CDR3 covers 13 residues. The CDR3 DNA is TGTGCCAGCAGCACGACAGCGAACACTGAAGCTTTCTTT. Protein: CASSTTANTEAFF.

This chain uses TRBV5-6 with TRBJ2-5; 11 positions match TRBD2. This CDR3 has 15 residues. The V and J ends lost 4 bases and 5 bases, in that order; junction bases with no gene match: 7. CDR1 is SGHDT and CDR2 is YYEEEE in the germline V gene. The CDR3 loop is CASSGGLAAKETQYF. In DNA, the CDR3 is TGTGCCAGCAGCGGGGGACTAGCGGCGAAGGAGACCCAGTACTTC.

Of note for this clone: One end of the junction does not line up with germline, which may come from a read error. The chain joins TRBV5-5 to TRBJ2-1; possibly TRBD2 for D (5 bases). Germline CDR1 reads SGHKS; CDR2 reads YYEKEE (reference sequence). The CDR3 runs 15 residues. The CDR3 loop reads CASSVGSGRAKGVLF. As DNA, the CDR3 is TGTGCCAGCAGCGTTGGGTCCGGACGGGCAAAGGGAGTTCTCTTC. The full variable domain, its missing parts supplied by reference TRBV5-5 and TRBJ2-1, is DAGVTQSPTHLIKTRGQQVTLRCSPISGHKSVSWYQQVLGQGPQFIFQYYEKEERGRGNFPDRFSARQFPNYSSELNVNALLLGDSALYLCASSVGSGRAKGVLFGPGTRLTVL.

This chain connects TRBV5-1 to TRBJ1-1, with unresolved D. Trimming shortened V by 4 bases and J by 2 bases, and 21 bases separated the two germline ends. From germline, CDR1 is SGHRS and CDR2 YFSETQ. The CDR3 totals 17 residues. The DNA for the CDR3 is TGCGCCAGCAGCCCAAACAGAGGGATGGGGAGAAACACTGAAGCTTTCTTT. This sequence encodes CASSPNRGMGRNTEAFF.

The J gene is TRBJ2-6, the V gene TRBV7-3, with D hard to call. The CDR3 sequence is 14 residues long. Trimming shortened V by 4 bases and J by 3 bases, and 7 bases separated the two germline ends. Germline V lookup: CDR1 SGHTA, CDR2 FQGTGA. The CDR3 DNA sequence: TGTGCCAGCAGCTCTTCAGTTGGGGCCAACGTCCTGACTTTC. It is translated as CASSSSVGANVLTF. The complete variable domain, with remaining parts taken from reference TRBV7-3 and TRBJ2-6, reads GAGVSQTPSNKVTEKGKYVELRCDPISGHTALYWYRQSLGQGPEFLIYFQGTGAADDSGLPNDRFFAVRPEGSVSTLKIQRTERGDSAVYLCASSSSVGANVLTFGAGSRLTVL.

Written as DNA, the CDR3 is TGCGCCAGCAGCGCACGACTAGCGGGGGAGGACGAGCAGTACTTC. Translating it yields CASSARLAGEDEQYF. The chain couples TRBV4-3 to TRBJ2-7, with 12 bases matching TRBD2. Unmatched junction bases numbered 7, after V lost 5 bases and J lost 5 bases. The CDR3 runs to 15 residues. Germline-derived CDR1 and CDR2 are LGHNA and YSLEER.

The J gene is TRBJ2-3, the V gene TRBV25-1; the D gene could be TRBD1 or TRBD2 (5 bases each). The V and J ends lost 7 bases and 2 bases respectively, with 13 bases between them. The V gene's germline CDR1 is MGHDK and CDR2 SYGVNS. This CDR3 region has 14 residues. The CDR3 here is CASTDGTTTDTQYF. CDR3 bases: TGTGCCAGCACCGACGGGACCACCACAGATACGCAGTATTTT.

This sequence joins TRBV7-8 and TRBJ2-3, with 10 nucleotides matching TRBD1. The CDR3 runs to 16 residues. Germline values: CDR1 SGHVS, CDR2 FQNEAQ. V lost 5 bases to trimming and J lost 3 bases; unmatched junction nucleotides: 8. For the CDR3, the DNA is TGTGCCAGCAGCCCCCAGACAGGGGGCGGTACAGATACGCAGTATTTT. Its protein product is CASSPQTGGGTDTQYF.

This clone was seen only a few times. This chain links TRBV7-9 with TRBJ2-5, with TRBD2 as a possible D gene (5 bases). The CDR3 runs 13 residues. The germline CDR1 and CDR2 sequences are SEHNR and FQNEAQ (reference sequence). V was shortened by 4 bases and J by 8 bases, with 14 bases between the two germline ends. CDR3 region: CASSSQAPGTQYF. The CDR3 bases are TGTGCCAGCAGCTCCCAGGCCCCGGGAACCCAGTACTTC.

The chain carries TRBV14 and TRBJ2-7; 10 bases map to TRBD2. V gave up 3 bases and J gave up 4 bases; unmatched junction bases: 0. CDR1 is SGHDN, CDR2 FVKESK, per germline. The CDR3 extends over 13 amino acids. The CDR3: CASSQGLAYEQYF. CDR3 coding DNA: TGTGCCAGCAGCCAGGGACTAGCGTACGAGCAGTACTTC.

V is TRBV12-5 and J is TRBJ2-3, with TRBD2 identical over 8 bases. Trimming removed 0 bases from V and 2 bases from J; junction bases left unmatched: 4. Per germline, CDR1 LGHNT and CDR2 FRNRAP. CDR3 length equals 16 residues. The DNA of the CDR3 is TGTGCTAGTGGTTTGGTTGTTAGCGGGACCACAGATACGCAGTATTTT. Its translation: CASGLVVSGTTDTQYF.

In this sample, this clone turned up a few times. The same CDR3 arises from other DNA sequences in this sample as well. The chain is built from TRBV7-2 and TRBJ1-3; the D gene is possibly TRBD1 (5 bases). Between the trimmed V and J ends, which lost 4 bases and 1 base, there was a span of 14 bases. CDR1 and CDR2 (germline): SGHTA, FQGNSA. The CDR3 totals 16 residues. The CDR3 region has the DNA TGTGCCAGCAGCTCAAGACCAGGGCGTTCTGGAAACACCATATATTTT. This gives the protein CASSSRPGRSGNTIYF.

The rearrangement uses TRBV6-5 and TRBJ1-1; TRBD1 might be the D (5 bases). Per the germline V gene, CDR1 is MNHEY and CDR2 is SVGAGI. This CDR3 is built from 15 residues. V was trimmed by 1 base and J by 3 bases, leaving 12 bases between them. Here the CDR3 DNA reads TGTGCCAGCAGTTACTTACAATCGGGGGACACTGAAGCTTTCTTT. This translates into CASSYLQSGDTEAFF.

The rearrangement joins TRBV10-3 to TRBJ1-1, with 12 bases matching TRBD1. Losses at the gene ends were 7 bases for V and 4 bases for J; bases not matched to a gene: 7. CDR3 length: 15 residues. Looked up from germline, CDR1 is ENHRY and CDR2 is SYGVKD. CDR3 coding DNA: TGTGCCATCAATCCGGGACAGGGGGCGGGCACTGAAGCTTTCTTT. It yields the protein CAINPGQGAGTEAFF.

V usage is TRBV6-6 and J usage is TRBJ2-7; TRBD2 aligns across 9 bases. Trimming removed 7 bases from V and 1 base from J; junction bases left unmatched: 8. This CDR3 region has 15 residues. Germline V gives CDR1 MNHNY, CDR2 SVGAGI (reference sequence). CDR3 sequence: CASISRGGASYEQYF. The CDR3 DNA is TGTGCCAGCATTTCGCGGGGGGGGGCATCCTACGAGCAGTACTTC.

The V gene is TRBV10-3, the J gene TRBJ2-1, with TRBD1 identical over 7 bases. The CDR3 extends over 14 amino acids. Per the germline V gene, CDR1 is ENHRY and CDR2 is SYGVKD. The ends lost 6 bases at V and 8 bases at J; junction bases unmatched: 10. The CDR3 reads CAIRDLTGRDEQFF. The DNA of the CDR3 is TGTGCCATCAGGGATTTGACAGGGCGGGATGAGCAGTTCTTC.

V gene TRBV9 combines with J gene TRBJ2-5, with a tentative D call TRBD1 (5 bases). V lost 3 bases to trimming and J lost 5 bases, with 14 bases between them. Germline values: CDR1 SGDLS, CDR2 YYNGEE. The CDR3 sequence is 14 residues long. Here the CDR3 reads CASSGQKHGETQYF. CDR3 bases: TGTGCCAGCAGCGGACAGAAGCACGGGGAGACCCAGTACTTC. Combining the CDR3 with reference TRBV9 and TRBJ2-5 gives the whole variable domain DSGVTQTPKHLITATGQRVTLRCSPRSGDLSVYWYQQSLDQGLQFLIQYYNGEERAKGNILERFSAQQFPDLHSELNLSSLELGDSALYFCASSGQKHGETQYFGPGTRLLVL.

The chain joins TRBV9 to TRBJ2-1; D is ambiguous. V was shortened by 3 bases and J by 4 bases, with 5 bases between the two germline ends. Germline-derived CDR1 and CDR2 are SGDLS and YYNGEE. The CDR3 is 12 amino acids. The CDR3 DNA sequence: TGTGCCAGCAGCGCCTCGTACAATGAGCAGTTCTTC. Encoded protein: CASSASYNEQFF. The variable domain in full, with the rest retrieved from reference TRBV9 and TRBJ2-1, is DSGVTQTPKHLITATGQRVTLRCSPRSGDLSVYWYQQSLDQGLQFLIQYYNGEERAKGNILERFSAQQFPDLHSELNLSSLELGDSALYFCASSASYNEQFFGPGTRLTVL.

The chain links TRBV6-1 to TRBJ2-1; 11 positions agree with TRBD2. Per germline, CDR1 MNHNS and CDR2 SASEGT. This CDR3 has 17 amino acids. V shed 0 bases, J shed 7 bases, and the junction held 8 bases outside the gene matches. This CDR3 reads CASSEALLAGGGNEQFF. DNA for the CDR3: TGTGCCAGCAGTGAAGCGCTTCTAGCGGGGGGAGGGAATGAGCAGTTCTTC.

The J gene is TRBJ2-3, the V gene TRBV7-9; D is ambiguous. This CDR3 is built from 14 residues. V was shortened by 1 base and J by 2 bases, with 7 bases between the two germline ends. Per germline, CDR1 SEHNR and CDR2 FQNEAQ (reference sequence). CDR3 nucleotide sequence: TGTGCCAGCAGCTTAGTCGGGCCCACAGATACGCAGTATTTT. Amino acids: CASSLVGPTDTQYF.

This chain links TRBV6-5 with TRBJ2-5; D call uncertain. The CDR3 is made up of 15 amino acids. V was cut by 0 bases and J by 5 bases, with 13 bases left in between. Per the germline V gene, CDR1 is MNHEY and CDR2 is SVGAGI. The CDR3 region is CASSYSMALRETQYF. DNA of the CDR3: TGTGCCAGCAGTTACTCCATGGCCCTACGGGAGACCCAGTACTTC.

This rearrangement joins TRBV19 to TRBJ2-7, with D perhaps given as TRBD1 or TRBD2 (5 bases each). This CDR3 has 14 amino acids. Looked up from germline, CDR1 is LNHDA and CDR2 is SQIVND (reference sequence). With 5 bases removed from V and 4 bases from J, the gap between germline ends came to 15 bases. Written as DNA, the CDR3 is TGTGCCAGTAGTTCTAACACCGGGGCGTACGAGCAGTACTTC. Translation: CASSSNTGAYEQYF.

V is TRBV27 and J is TRBJ2-2; D call uncertain. The ends were cut back, 5 bases at V and 1 base at J, with 14 bases in the middle. Per the germline V gene, CDR1 is MNHEY and CDR2 is SMNVEV (reference sequence). This CDR3 has 16 residues. The CDR3 coding sequence is TGTGCCAGCAGTGCTAGGCTTGCCAGGAACACCGGGGAGCTGTTTTTT. Protein: CASSARLARNTGELFF.

The V gene is TRBV9, the J gene TRBJ1-4, with a weak D call TRBD1 (6 bases). Germline V lookup: CDR1 SGDLS, CDR2 YYNGEE. V was pared by 4 bases and J by 2 bases, with 15 bases between. The CDR3 is 16 amino acids. CDR3 in amino acids: CASSWGGGATNEKLFF. The CDR3, as DNA: TGTGCCAGCAGCTGGGGCGGGGGCGCGACTAATGAAAAACTGTTTTTT.